The T cell receptor (beta chain) under discussion was sequenced for a study of T cell responses to AZD1222 COVID-19 vaccine. Findings and limits, study-wide: Spike regions recognized by vaccine-associated CD4 TCRs spanned the protein, led by 160-218 and 743-854. The donors showed a predominance of white British ancestry and of females, with possible underestimation of clonal diversity.

Germline CDR1 and CDR2: SGHTA and FQGNSA. The CDR3 has 15 residues. The V gene lost 5 bases and the J gene lost 4 bases, with 18 bases spanning the gap. The protocol was immunoSEQ multiplex PCR, while the TCRdb copy is restricted to in-frame clones and leaves out a portion. Counted here are about 150,000 clones, about 89% occurring once; the ten biggest clones make up about 9.8%. This clone was recorded only once. Its antigen is still unknown. The J gene is TRBJ2-7, the V gene TRBV7-2; either TRBD1 or TRBD2 may supply D (6 bases each). Sequenced material: peripheral blood, taken 28 days after the second AZD1222 dose. This clonotype originated in an adult who received the AZD1222 COVID-19 vaccine. The CDR3 is CASSARYWGAYEQYF. The DNA of the CDR3 is TGTGCCAGCAGCGCCCGGTATTGGGGGGCGTACGAGCAGTACTTC.